The T cell receptor beta chain under discussion was sequenced for a study of shared clonotypes between healthy human individuals. In the study overall: There were three CD4 naive, three CD4 memory, two CD8 naive and one CD8 memory plates per donor. General study points: Larger richness was generally estimated for naive than memory subsets. Clonotypes shared by all four donors outscored non-shared clonotypes in generation probability.

Note on this clone: Its matching antigen is unknown.

The CDR3 runs 16 residues. Germline-derived CDR1 and CDR2 are MDHEN and SYDVKM. V was cut by 6 bases and J by 3 bases, with 21 bases left in between. The data were produced by immunoSEQ multiplex PCR, yet TCRdb's version contains in-frame clones alone and is incomplete. Of roughly 2.6 million clones in the sample, roughly 92% were seen once. This clonotype was sampled from a man between 18 and 35 years old in good health. This rearrangement joins TRBV28 to TRBJ2-7; D not certain. The material sequenced was naive CD4+ T cells sorted from blood. Regarding subset: CD45RA+ positively selected. The CDR3 is CASSSAAVPLSYEQYF. CDR3 bases: TGTGCCAGCAGCTCAGCCGCGGTCCCTCTAAGCTACGAGCAGTACTTC.